Below, one T cell receptor (beta chain) is given with its context. Followed over time, Seattle patients had been enrolled while infection was active. The germline V gene has CDR1 SGHTA and CDR2 FQGTGA. This CDR3 has 15 residues. V shed 5 bases and J shed 1 base, with 14 bases lying between them. These data come from a study of blood T cell repertoires in COVID-19. Overall study context: The United States, Italy and Spain provided the acute and convalescent COVID-19 samples.

Original handling: Nucleated cell number was recorded as an estimate derived from reference gene primer amplification. TCRdb's table, derived via immunoSEQ multiplex PCR, lists solely in-frame clones and lacks some. From that table come the V and J calls and clone size; the DNA was used to work out D and trimming. The table shows some 160,000 clones, with around four fifths occurring only once. The chain couples TRBV7-3 to TRBJ1-1; D may be TRBD1 (5 bases). What was sequenced was peripheral blood. The sequence came from a woman of 80 years or more with COVID-19, enrolled during active disease. The CDR3 loop reads CASSILGGKNTEAFF. CDR3 in DNA: TGTGCCAGCAGCATCCTGGGGGGGAAGAACACTGAAGCTTTCTTT.